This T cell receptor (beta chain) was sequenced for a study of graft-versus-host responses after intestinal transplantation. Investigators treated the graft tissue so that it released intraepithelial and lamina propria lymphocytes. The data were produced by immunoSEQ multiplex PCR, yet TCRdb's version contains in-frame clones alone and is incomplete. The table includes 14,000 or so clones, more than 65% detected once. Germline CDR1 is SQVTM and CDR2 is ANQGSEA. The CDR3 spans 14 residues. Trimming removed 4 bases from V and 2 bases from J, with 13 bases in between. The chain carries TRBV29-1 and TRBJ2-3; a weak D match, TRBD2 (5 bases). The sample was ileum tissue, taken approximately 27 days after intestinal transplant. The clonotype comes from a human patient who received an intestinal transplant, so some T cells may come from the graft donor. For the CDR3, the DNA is TGCAGCGTTGTCGGGGTATATAACACAGATACGCAGTATTTT. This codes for CSVVGVYNTDTQYF.